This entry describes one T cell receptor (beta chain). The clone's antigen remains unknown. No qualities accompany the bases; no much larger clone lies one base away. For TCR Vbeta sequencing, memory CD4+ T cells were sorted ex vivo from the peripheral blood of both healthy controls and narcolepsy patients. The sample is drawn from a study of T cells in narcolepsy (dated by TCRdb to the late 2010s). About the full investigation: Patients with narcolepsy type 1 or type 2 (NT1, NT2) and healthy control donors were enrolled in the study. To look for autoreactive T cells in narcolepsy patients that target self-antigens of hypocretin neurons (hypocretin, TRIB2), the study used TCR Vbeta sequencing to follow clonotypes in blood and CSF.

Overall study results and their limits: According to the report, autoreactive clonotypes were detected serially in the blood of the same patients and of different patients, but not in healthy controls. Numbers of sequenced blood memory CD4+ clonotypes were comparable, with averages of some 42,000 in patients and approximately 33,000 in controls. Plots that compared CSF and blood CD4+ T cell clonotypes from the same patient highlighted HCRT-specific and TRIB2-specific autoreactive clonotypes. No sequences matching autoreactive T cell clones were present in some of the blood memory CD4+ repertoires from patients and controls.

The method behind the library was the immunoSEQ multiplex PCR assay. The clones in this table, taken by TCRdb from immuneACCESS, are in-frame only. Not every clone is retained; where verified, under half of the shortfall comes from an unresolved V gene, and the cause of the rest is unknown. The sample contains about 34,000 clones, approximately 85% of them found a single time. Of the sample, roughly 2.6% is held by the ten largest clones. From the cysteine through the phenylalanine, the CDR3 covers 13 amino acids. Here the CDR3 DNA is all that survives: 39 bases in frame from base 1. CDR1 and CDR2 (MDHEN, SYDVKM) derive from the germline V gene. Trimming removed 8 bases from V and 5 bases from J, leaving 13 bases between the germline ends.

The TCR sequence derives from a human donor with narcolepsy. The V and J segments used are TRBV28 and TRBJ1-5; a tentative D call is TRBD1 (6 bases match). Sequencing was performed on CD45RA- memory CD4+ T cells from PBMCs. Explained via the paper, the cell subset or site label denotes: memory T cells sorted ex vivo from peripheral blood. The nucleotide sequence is TGTGCCAGCGAGGCAGGGGTTCATCAGCCCCAGCATTTT. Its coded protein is CASEAGVHQPQHF.